Below are 2 T cell receptor beta chains sequenced from a single sample in a study of regulatory T cells in long-lasting Graves disease. Time point defined: newly diagnosed GD, antithyroid drugs for less than 3 months. The TCR library was made from RNA that had been extracted from PBMCs in TRIzol. Construction of the TCR beta libraries employed iRepertoire HTBI primers in conjunction with Arm-PCR of CDR3 regions. TCRdb independently ran MiXCR on the multiplex PCR reads; one entry per CDR3 protein. The sample shows around 500,000 distinct CDR3 sequences, around 11% of them seen only once. This same sample was also taken into another study, of T cells in Graves' hyperthyroidism and ophthalmopathy.

Sample: peripheral blood mononuclear cells (PBMCs), taken at new diagnosis, from a patient treated with antithyroid drugs. Source of these receptors: a woman in her twenties or thirties with Graves disease.

This clonotype has ten or more counts. The chain has TRBV7-3 and TRBJ2-1; TRBD1 agrees at 9 bases. Germline CDR1 reads SGHTA; CDR2 reads FQGTGA. The CDR3 runs to 15 residues. V shed 4 bases, J shed 8 bases, and the junction held 9 bases outside the gene matches. CDR3 sequence (DNA): TGTGCCAGCAGCTCGTCCGGGACAGGGTTGCATGAGCAGTTCTTC. This encodes CASSSSGTGLHEQFF.

This clonotype was seen repeatedly, ten times or more. The V gene is TRBV20-1, the J gene TRBJ2-5, with D unclear. CDR1 and CDR2 from the germline V gene are DFQATT and SNEGSKA (reference sequence). The CDR3 loop spans 16 amino acids. Trimming cost V 3 bases and J 1 base, with 18 bases left between them. In nucleotides, the CDR3 is TGCAGTGCTAGCCCCCCCGGGTTCTTCCTCCAAGAGACCCAGTACTTC. Encoded protein: CSASPPGFFLQETQYF.